These 7 T cell receptor beta chains share one sample of origin, sequenced in a study of T cell responses to AZD1222 COVID-19 vaccine. Using immunoSEQ multiplex PCR, the repertoire was profiled, and TCRdb retains in-frame clones only, with some absent. The data show 60,000 to 85,000 clones, roughly 84% seen once. The material sequenced was peripheral blood, taken 28 days after the second AZD1222 dose. These receptors originate from an adult who received the AZD1222 COVID-19 vaccine.

The V and J genes are TRBV7-8 and TRBJ1-2; D remains ambiguous. This CDR3 contains 14 residues. Per the germline V gene, CDR1 is SGHVS and CDR2 is FQNEAQ. Trimming removed 2 bases at V and 0 bases at J, with 7 bases between. The CDR3 is CASSLILSNYGYTF. DNA of the CDR3: TGTGCCAGCAGCTTAATTCTGTCTAACTATGGCTACACCTTC. Combining the CDR3 with reference TRBV7-8 and TRBJ1-2 gives the whole variable domain GAGVSQSPRYKVAKRGQDVALRCDPISGHVSLFWYQQALGQGPEFLTYFQNEAQLDKSGLPSDRFFAERPEGSVSTLKIQRTQQEDSAVYLCASSLILSNYGYTFGSGTRLTVV.

V is TRBV7-9 and J is TRBJ1-1; D is ambiguous. From germline, CDR1 is SEHNR and CDR2 FQNEAQ (reference sequence). There are 14 residues in the CDR3. The V end lost 5 bases, the J end lost 1 base, and 11 bases lay between the germline ends. The CDR3 DNA is TGTGCCAGCAGCGTCAATGCTAGGAACACTGAAGCTTTCTTT. This codes for CASSVNARNTEAFF.

The chain is built from TRBV19 and TRBJ1-2, with a weak D call TRBD1 (5 bases). Trimming shortened V by 8 bases and J by 0 bases, and 10 bases separated the two germline ends. Germline V gene lookup returns CDR1 LNHDA and CDR2 SQIVND (reference sequence). CDR3 length: 13 residues. The CDR3 DNA reads as TGTGCCAGTGACCCGGGGGCTAACTATGGCTACACCTTC. Its protein is CASDPGANYGYTF.

The genes are TRBV11-1 and TRBJ1-1; D gene unclear. The germline V and J ends were trimmed by 1 base and 1 base, with 7 bases remaining between them. Germline V lookup: CDR1 SGHAT, CDR2 FQDESV (reference sequence). This CDR3 spans 14 amino acids. The CDR3 coding sequence is TGTGCCAGCAGCTTAGAAGGATGGAACACTGAAGCTTTCTTT. It encodes CASSLEGWNTEAFF.

The V and J genes are TRBV7-2 and TRBJ2-3; perhaps TRBD2 as D (5 bases). Trimming took off 5 bases at V and 0 bases at J, with 15 bases between the two ends. The CDR3 spans 16 residues. CDR1 is SGHTA, CDR2 FQGNSA, per germline. In DNA form, the CDR3 reads TGTGCCAGCAGCCCCAGCCGGGATCCGAGCACAGATACGCAGTATTTT. As protein: CASSPSRDPSTDTQYF.

The gene calls are TRBV28 and TRBJ1-1; 9 bases match TRBD1. The germline CDR1 and CDR2 sequences are MDHEN and SYDVKM. Trimming at V came to 11 bases and at J to 5 bases, leaving 6 bases not matched to a gene. This CDR3 region has 12 residues. Written as DNA, the CDR3 is TGTGCCGGCGGGACAGGGAGGACTGAAGCTTTCTTT. It encodes CAGGTGRTEAFF.

The chain's CDR3 is CARGRQANYGYTF. The CDR3 coding sequence is TGCGCCAGGGGACGGCAAGCTAACTATGGCTACACCTTC. V gene TRBV10-1 combines with J gene TRBJ1-2, with D maybe TRBD1 (5 bases). The CDR3 runs 13 residues. CDR1 and CDR2 from the germline V gene are WNHNN and SYGVQD (reference sequence). Trimming pared 9 bases from V and 0 bases from J, leaving 11 bases between.